This T cell receptor beta chain was sequenced in a study of early T cells in non-severe SARS-CoV-2 infection. Across the whole study: The sequenced material was bulk RNA from unsorted whole blood, and its chains were unpaired. Broader study findings: There was a bias toward anti-spike CD8 responses in VDJdb matching, which missed private and CD4 specificities.

The CDR3 sequence is 12 residues long. Trimming shortened V by 6 bases and J by 2 bases, and 8 bases separated the two germline ends. Unique molecular identifiers were added to individual cDNA molecules. TCRdb re-called the 5' RACE reads with MiXCR, one entry per CDR3 protein. The data hold 22,000 or so distinct CDR3 sequences, with 4% to 5.5% observed a single time. At least ten counts were recorded for this clonotype. The antigen remains undetermined. This TCR came from an adult who was a healthcare worker with PCR-confirmed SARS-CoV-2 infection or an uninfected control (not recorded which). The specimen was whole blood. The V call is TRBV5-3, the J call TRBJ1-1; no definite D call. TRBV5-3 is reported as an ORF; its role is uncertain. The CDR3 DNA is TGTGCCAGAATTCAGAATAACACTGAAGCTTTCTTT. Translating it yields CARIQNNTEAFF.